The present T cell receptor (beta chain) was sequenced within a study of blood T cell repertoires in COVID-19. The wider study: Samples came from the United States, Italy and Spain, spanning acute and convalescent COVID-19. The cDNA or gDNA used as material had been derived from T cells, B-cell-depleted T cells, or PBMCs.

Patients from Seattle were sampled longitudinally, starting during active infection. Here immunoSEQ multiplex PCR was the method, and the copy in TCRdb shows in-frame clones only, minus some. The profile shows approximately 500,000 clones, approximately 91% of them singletons. Germline V lookup: CDR1 SNHLY, CDR2 FYNNEI. The V gene end was trimmed by 8 bases and the J gene end by 7 bases; junction bases not matched to a gene: 3. This CDR3 has 12 residues. Sequencing input: peripheral blood. This receptor was obtained from a woman aged 50 to 60 with COVID-19, enrolled during active disease. This chain links TRBV2 with TRBJ1-5; 9 nucleotides line up with TRBD1. The CDR3 DNA is TGTGCCAGCTCGGGACAGGGACAGCCCCAGCATTTT. Translating it yields CASSGQGQPQHF.